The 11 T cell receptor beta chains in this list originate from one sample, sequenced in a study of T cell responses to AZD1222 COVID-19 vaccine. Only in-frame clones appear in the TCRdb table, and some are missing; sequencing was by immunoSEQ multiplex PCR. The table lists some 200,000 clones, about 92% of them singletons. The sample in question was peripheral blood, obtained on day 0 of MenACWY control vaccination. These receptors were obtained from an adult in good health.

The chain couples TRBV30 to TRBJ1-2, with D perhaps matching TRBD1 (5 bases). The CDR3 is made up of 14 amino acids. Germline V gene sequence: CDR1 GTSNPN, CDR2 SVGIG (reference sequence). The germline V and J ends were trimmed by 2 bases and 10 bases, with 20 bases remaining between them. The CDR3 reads CAWSLPGTEFDYTF. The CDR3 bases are TGTGCCTGGAGTCTCCCCGGGACGGAGTTTGACTACACCTTC.

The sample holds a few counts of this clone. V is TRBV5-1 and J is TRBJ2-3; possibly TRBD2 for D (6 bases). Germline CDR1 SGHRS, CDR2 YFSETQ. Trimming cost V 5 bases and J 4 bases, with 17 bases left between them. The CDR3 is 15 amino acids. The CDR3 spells CASRPRGPPPDTQYF. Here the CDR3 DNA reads TGCGCCAGCAGGCCGCGGGGCCCACCCCCAGATACGCAGTATTTT. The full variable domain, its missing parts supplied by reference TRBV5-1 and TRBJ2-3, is KAGVTQTPRYLIKTRGQQVTLSCSPISGHRSVSWYQQTPGQGLQFLFEYFSETQRNKGNFPGRFSGRQFSNSRSEMNVSTLELGDSALYLCASRPRGPPPDTQYFGPGTRLTVL.

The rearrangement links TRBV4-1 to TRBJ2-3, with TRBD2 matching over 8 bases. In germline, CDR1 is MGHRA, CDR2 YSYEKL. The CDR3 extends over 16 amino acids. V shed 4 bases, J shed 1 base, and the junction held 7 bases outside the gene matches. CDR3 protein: CASSRGLAGGTDTQYF. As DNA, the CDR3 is TGCGCCAGCAGCCGCGGACTAGCAGGGGGCACAGATACGCAGTATTTT.

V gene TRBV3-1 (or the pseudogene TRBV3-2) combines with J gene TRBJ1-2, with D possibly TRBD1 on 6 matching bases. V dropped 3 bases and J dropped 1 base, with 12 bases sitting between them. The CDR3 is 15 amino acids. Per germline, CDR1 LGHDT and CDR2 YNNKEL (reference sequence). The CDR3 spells CASSQDSSLNYGYTF. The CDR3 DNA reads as TGTGCCAGCAGCCAGGACAGCTCCCTTAACTATGGCTACACCTTC.

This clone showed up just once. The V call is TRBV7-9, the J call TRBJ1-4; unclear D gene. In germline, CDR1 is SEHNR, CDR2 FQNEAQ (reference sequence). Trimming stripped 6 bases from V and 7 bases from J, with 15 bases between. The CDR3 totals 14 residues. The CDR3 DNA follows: TGTGCCAGCAGTCAAGGGAGGTCTGGTGAAAAACTGTTTTTT. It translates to CASSQGRSGEKLFF.

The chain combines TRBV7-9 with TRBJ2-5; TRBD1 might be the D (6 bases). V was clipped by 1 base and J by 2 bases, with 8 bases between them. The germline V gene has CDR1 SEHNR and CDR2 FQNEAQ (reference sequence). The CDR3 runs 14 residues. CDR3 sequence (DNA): TGTGCCAGCAGCTTAGTCGGACAGCAAGAGACCCAGTACTTC. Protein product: CASSLVGQQETQYF.

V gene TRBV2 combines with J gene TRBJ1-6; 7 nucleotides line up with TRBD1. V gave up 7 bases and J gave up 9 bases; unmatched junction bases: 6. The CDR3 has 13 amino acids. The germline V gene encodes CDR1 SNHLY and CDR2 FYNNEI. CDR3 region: CASNDREVSPLHF. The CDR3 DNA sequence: TGTGCCAGCAACGACAGGGAGGTTTCACCCCTCCACTTT. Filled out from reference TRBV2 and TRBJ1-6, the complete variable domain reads EPEVTQTPSHQVTQMGQEVILRCVPISNHLYFYWYRQILGQKVEFLVSFYNNEISEKSEIFDDQFSVERPDGSNFTLKIRSTKLEDSAMYFCASNDREVSPLHFGNGTRLTVT.

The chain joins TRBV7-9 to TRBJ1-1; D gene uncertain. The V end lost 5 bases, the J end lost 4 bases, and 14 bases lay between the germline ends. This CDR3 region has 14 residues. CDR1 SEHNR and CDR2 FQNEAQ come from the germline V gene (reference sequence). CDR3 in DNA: TGTGCCAGCAGCCAAATGGGGTATGGCACTGAAGCTTTCTTT. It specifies CASSQMGYGTEAFF.

CDR3 bases: TGTGCCAGCAGTTCCCCAATGGTGAAGGTAGCTAACTATGGCTACACCTTC. Its protein is CASSSPMVKVANYGYTF. The chain is built from TRBV28 and TRBJ1-2; D remains unclear. The CDR3 runs to 17 residues. Germline CDR1 is MDHEN and CDR2 is SYDVKM. The V end was cut by 4 bases, the J end by 0 bases, with 18 bases between.

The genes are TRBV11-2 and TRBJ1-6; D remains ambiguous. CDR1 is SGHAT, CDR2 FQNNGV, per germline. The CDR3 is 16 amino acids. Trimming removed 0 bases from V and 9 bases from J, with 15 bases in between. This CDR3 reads CASSLESGISASPLHF. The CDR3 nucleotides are TGTGCCAGCAGCTTAGAATCTGGAATCTCGGCTTCACCCCTCCACTTT.

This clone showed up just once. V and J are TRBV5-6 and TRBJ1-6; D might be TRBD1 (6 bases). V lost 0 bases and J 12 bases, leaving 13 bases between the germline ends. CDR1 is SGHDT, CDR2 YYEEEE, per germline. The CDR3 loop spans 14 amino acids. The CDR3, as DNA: TGTGCCAGCAGCTTGGGGGCAGGGGAAAAACCCCTCCACTTT. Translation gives CASSLGAGEKPLHF.